This TCR beta chain was profiled in a study of blood T cell repertoires in COVID-19. Study as a whole: Donors in the United States, Italy and Spain gave samples during acute or convalescent COVID-19. T cells, B-cell-depleted T cells, or PBMCs supplied cDNA or gDNA.

After removal of 5 bases from V and 6 bases from J, the junction contained 9 bases not matched to a gene. The CDR3 loop spans 15 amino acids. The V gene's germline CDR1 is SGHVS and CDR2 FQNEAQ. In the source study's methods: Scientists estimated how many nucleated cells there were by amplifying reference gene primers. Assay used: immunoSEQ multiplex PCR; TCRdb lists only in-frame clones, some missing. Clone size and the V and J calls come from that table; the DNA yielded D and trimming. The table shows about 310,000 clones, with roughly 91% occurring only once. The chain carries TRBV7-8 and TRBJ1-4; 7 nucleotides line up with TRBD1. Sample: peripheral blood. The TCR sequence derives from a man in his fifties with active or convalescent COVID-19. The CDR3 is CASSARDSPYEKLFF. The CDR3, as DNA: TGTGCCAGCAGCGCGAGGGACAGCCCTTATGAAAAACTGTTTTTT.